This TCR beta chain was captured by sequencing in a study of T-cell memory formation after mild COVID-19. The study, taken as a whole, reports: In pre-infection memory, a portion of responding clones appeared, which suggested that cross-reactive memory joined.

CDR1 SGHKS and CDR2 YYEKEE come from the germline V gene (reference sequence). This CDR3 is 12 amino acids long. The V gene lost 4 bases and the J gene lost 0 bases, with 5 bases spanning the gap. This clonotype was recorded many times. Its antigen is currently unknown. MiXCR was run by TCRdb on the 5' RACE reads, yielding one entry per CDR3 protein. In the table there are 250,000 to 300,000 distinct CDR3 sequences, 15% to 20% of which are singletons. The specimen sequenced was PBMCs or a T cell subset sorted from them (not recorded which). The sequence came from a man aged 18-30 years who had mild COVID-19 (a few samples of this study predate the infection). Cell type and time point are not known. V and J are TRBV5-5 and TRBJ2-7; D unclear. The CDR3 region has the DNA TGTGCCAGCAGCCTCACCTCCTACGAGCAGTACTTC. Residues: CASSLTSYEQYF.